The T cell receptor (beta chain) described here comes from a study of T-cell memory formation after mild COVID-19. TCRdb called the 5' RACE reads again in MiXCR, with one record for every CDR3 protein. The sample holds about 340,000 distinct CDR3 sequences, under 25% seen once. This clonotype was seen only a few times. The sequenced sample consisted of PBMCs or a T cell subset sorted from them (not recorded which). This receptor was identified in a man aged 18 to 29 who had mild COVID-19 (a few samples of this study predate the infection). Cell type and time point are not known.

CDR3 sequence: CSARDLGNNEKLFF. The CDR3, as DNA: TGCAGTGCTAGAGATTTGGGAAATAATGAAAAACTGTTTTTT. The chain recombines TRBV20-1 with TRBJ1-4; D not resolved. Looked up from germline, CDR1 is DFQATT and CDR2 is SNEGSKA (reference sequence). The CDR3 loop spans 14 amino acids. The V end lost 0 bases, the J end lost 4 bases, and 9 bases lay between the germline ends.